Below are 11 T cell receptor beta chains sequenced from a single sample in a study of T cells in Graves' hyperthyroidism and ophthalmopathy. From RNA transcripts, TCR beta CDR3 regions were amplified. With the HTBI primer set, the TCR CDR3 went through a first round of RT-PCR. From the multiplex PCR reads, TCRdb called clonotypes with MiXCR, one entry per CDR3 protein. The sample contains around 300,000 distinct CDR3 sequences, around 15% of which appear only once. The sample taken for sequencing was blood. These receptors originate from a woman aged 40 to 50 with Graves' ophthalmopathy.

About this clonotype itself: Given a much more abundant clone one base away, this may be a read error. CDR3 sequence: CASSFPGTFTGEMFF. The CDR3 bases are TGTGCCAGCAGCTTTCCGGGAACGTTCACCGGGGAGATGTTTTTT. The chain recombines TRBV7-2 with TRBJ2-2, with D possibly matching TRBD2 (5 bases). Germline CDR1 reads SGHTA; CDR2 reads FQGNSA. CDR3 size: 15 residues.

This clonotype was counted many times. V usage is TRBV6-1 and J usage is TRBJ2-3; 9 bases align to TRBD2. Germline-derived CDR1 and CDR2 are MNHNS and SASEGT. V lost 0 bases to trimming and J lost 6 bases; unmatched junction nucleotides: 7. There are 16 residues in the CDR3. In nucleotides, the CDR3 is TGTGCCAGCAGTGAAGCGATAGCGGGGGCCCGGGATACGCAGTATTTT. Protein sequence: CASSEAIAGARDTQYF.

This clonotype has a count of ten or more. The genes are TRBV28 and TRBJ2-1; a weak D match, TRBD1 (6 bases). This CDR3 has 14 amino acids. Germline V CDR1 and CDR2: MDHEN, SYDVKM. Deletions cut 5 bases from V and 12 bases from J, with 20 bases between. CDR3 loop: CASSPPYRDEGQFF. The DNA for the CDR3 is TGTGCCAGCAGTCCCCCTTACAGGGACGAGGGGCAGTTCTTC.

This CDR3 reads CASSQDSSRRYEQYF. The CDR3 coding sequence is TGTGCCAGCAGCCAAGACTCCTCCAGACGCTACGAGCAGTACTTC. The V and J genes are TRBV14 and TRBJ2-7; no clear D. CDR3 size: 15 residues. V shed 0 bases and J shed 3 bases, with 12 bases lying between them. Germline V CDR1 and CDR2: SGHDN, FVKESK.

In its sample, this clonotype was seen a few times. This chain uses TRBV10-2 with TRBJ1-2, with TRBD1 matching 7 bases. Germline CDR1 is WSHSY and CDR2 is SAAADI. There are 16 residues in the CDR3. With V trimmed by 3 bases and J by 3 bases, 10 bases remained unmatched. The CDR3 reads CASSEVWGQNDYGYTF. CDR3 coding DNA: TGCGCCAGCAGTGAAGTTTGGGGACAGAACGACTATGGCTACACCTTC.

At least ten counts were recorded for this clonotype. The chain links TRBV7-9 to TRBJ2-7; 7 bases agree with TRBD1. The germline V gene has CDR1 SEHNR and CDR2 FQNEAQ (reference sequence). Germline trimming cut 11 bases from V and 8 bases from J; bases unmatched to any gene: 12. CDR3 size: 12 residues. In DNA form, the CDR3 reads TGTGCCCTATCGCACCAGGGGGAGAAGCAGTACTTC. This translates into CALSHQGEKQYF.

In the case of this clonotype: The conserved closing phenylalanine or tryptophan is absent in this CDR3, likely reflecting a read error. V gene TRBV28 combines with J gene TRBJ1-1; D not certain. Between the trimmed V and J ends, which lost 6 bases and 7 bases, there was a span of 21 bases. CDR3 length: 15 amino acids. Germline CDR1 is MDHEN and CDR2 is SYDVKM. In DNA, the CDR3 is TGTGCCAGCAGCTTAGTCCAGGTTTCGGAGGATGAAGCTTTCCTT. It encodes CASSLVQVSEDEAFL.

This clonotype was seen many times. For the CDR3, the DNA is TGTGCCAGCAGTTACCTTATAGGCCAGCCCCAGCATTTT. It encodes CASSYLIGQPQHF. The J gene is TRBJ1-5, the V gene TRBV6-6; no reliable D call. The CDR3 consists of 13 residues. Germline V gene sequence: CDR1 MNHNY, CDR2 SVGAGI (reference sequence). V lost 2 bases to trimming and J lost 7 bases, with 9 bases between them.

This clonotype was recorded many times. This chain joins TRBV4-2 and TRBJ2-1; no reliable D call. This CDR3 comprises 12 residues. V lost 0 bases, J lost 8 bases, and 5 bases lay in between. Germline V gene lookup returns CDR1 LGHNA and CDR2 YNFKEQ. In nucleotides, the CDR3 is TGTGCCAGCAGCCAAGATCTTTATGAGCAGTTCTTC. Translated, it gives CASSQDLYEQFF.

This clonotype appeared many times. The CDR3 nucleotides are TGTGCCAGCAGCTTAGCGTCCCCCAATGAGCAGTTCTTC. It translates to CASSLASPNEQFF. This chain uses TRBV7-8 with TRBJ2-1; D is ambiguous. The CDR3 is made up of 13 amino acids. Trimming removed 0 bases from V and 6 bases from J, with 6 bases in between. Germline V gives CDR1 SGHVS, CDR2 FQNEAQ.

The chain carries TRBV29-1 and TRBJ1-6; D not resolved. The length of the CDR3 is 9 residues. In germline, CDR1 is SQVTM, CDR2 ANQGSEA. V lost 5 bases, J lost 11 bases, and 4 bases lay in between. CDR3 loop: CSVFPPLHF. CDR3 coding DNA: TGCAGCGTTTTCCCACCCCTCCACTTT. The whole variable domain, remainder taken from reference TRBV29-1 and TRBJ1-6, is SAVISQKPSRDICQRGTSLTIQCQVDSQVTMMFWYRQQPGQSLTLIATANQGSEATYESGFVIDKFPISRPNLTFSTLTVSNMSPEDSSIYLCSVFPPLHFGNGTRLTVT.